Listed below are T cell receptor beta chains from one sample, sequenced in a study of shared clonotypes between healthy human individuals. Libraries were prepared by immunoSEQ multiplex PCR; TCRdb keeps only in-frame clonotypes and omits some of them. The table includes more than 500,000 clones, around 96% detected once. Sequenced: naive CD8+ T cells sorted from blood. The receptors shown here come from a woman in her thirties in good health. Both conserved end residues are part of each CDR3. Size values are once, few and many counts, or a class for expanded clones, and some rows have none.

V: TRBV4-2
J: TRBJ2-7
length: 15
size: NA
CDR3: CASSHDLGLAGEQYF

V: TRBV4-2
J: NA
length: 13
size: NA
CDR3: CASSQATGPEQYF

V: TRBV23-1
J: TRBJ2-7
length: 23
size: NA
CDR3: CARGSGGHGLAGPRGGSSYEQYF

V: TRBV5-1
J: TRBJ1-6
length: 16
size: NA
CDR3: CASSPREGQIYSPLHF

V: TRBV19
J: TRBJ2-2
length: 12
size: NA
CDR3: CASSILGGELFF

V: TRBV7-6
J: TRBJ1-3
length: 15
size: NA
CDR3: CASSSTDRDGNTIYF

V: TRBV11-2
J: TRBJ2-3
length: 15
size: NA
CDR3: CASSLVGGNTDTQYF

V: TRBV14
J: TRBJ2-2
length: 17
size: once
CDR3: CASSQDPVTVGTGELFF

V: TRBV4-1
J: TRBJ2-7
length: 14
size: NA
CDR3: CASSDLAGGYEQYF

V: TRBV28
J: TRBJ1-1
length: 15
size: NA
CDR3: CASSFYSGLNTEAFF

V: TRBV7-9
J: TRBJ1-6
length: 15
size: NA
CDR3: CASSFQTGENSPLHF

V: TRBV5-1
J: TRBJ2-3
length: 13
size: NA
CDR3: CASRGGQMDTQYF

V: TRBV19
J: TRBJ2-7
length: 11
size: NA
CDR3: CAVRDGYEQYF

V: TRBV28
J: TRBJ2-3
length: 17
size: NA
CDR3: CASSLFLSGTSTDTQYF

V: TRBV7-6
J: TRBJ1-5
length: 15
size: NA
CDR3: CASSLEQGPGQPQHF

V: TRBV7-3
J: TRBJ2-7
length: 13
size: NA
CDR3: CASEGGPFYEQYF

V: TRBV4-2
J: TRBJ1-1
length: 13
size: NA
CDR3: CASSQIGSKEAFF

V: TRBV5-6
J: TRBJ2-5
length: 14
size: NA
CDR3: CASSLGGFQETQYF

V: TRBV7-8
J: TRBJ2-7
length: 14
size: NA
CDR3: CASSFGQGFYEQYF

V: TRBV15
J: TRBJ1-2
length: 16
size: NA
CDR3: CATRDKGQGTSRGYTF

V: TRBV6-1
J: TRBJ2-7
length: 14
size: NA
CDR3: CASSERREIYEQYF

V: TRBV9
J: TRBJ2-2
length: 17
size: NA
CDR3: CASSVATSGTNTGELFF

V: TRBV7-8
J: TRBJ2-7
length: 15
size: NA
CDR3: CASSLFQGRTYEQYF

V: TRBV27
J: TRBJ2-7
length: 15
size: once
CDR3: CASSPLAGGGLEQYF

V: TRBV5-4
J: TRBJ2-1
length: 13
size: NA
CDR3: CASSLGWWDEQFF

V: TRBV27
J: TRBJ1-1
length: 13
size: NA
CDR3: CASRTGHYTEAFF

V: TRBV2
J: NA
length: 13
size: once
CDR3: CASRRDSSYEQYF

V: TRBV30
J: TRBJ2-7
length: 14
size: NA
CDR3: CAWGQDSLFYEQYF

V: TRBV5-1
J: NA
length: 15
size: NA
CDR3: CASSLGSGNNYEQYF

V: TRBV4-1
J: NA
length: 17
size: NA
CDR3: CASSPHQMTSGTYEQYF

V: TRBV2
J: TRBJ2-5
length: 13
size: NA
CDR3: CASALVNQETQYF

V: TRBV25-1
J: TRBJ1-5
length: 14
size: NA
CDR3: CASSETGSNQPQHF

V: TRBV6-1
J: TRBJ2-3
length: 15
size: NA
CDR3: CASSERPDDTDTQYF

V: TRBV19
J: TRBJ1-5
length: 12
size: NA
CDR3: CASSIGGQPQHF

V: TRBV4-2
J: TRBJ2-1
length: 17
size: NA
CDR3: CASSQVFGSGSGNEQFF

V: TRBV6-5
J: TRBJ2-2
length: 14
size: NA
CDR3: CATMTGEEAGELFF

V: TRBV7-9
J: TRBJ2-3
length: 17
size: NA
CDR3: CASSPPGAGRAVDTQYF

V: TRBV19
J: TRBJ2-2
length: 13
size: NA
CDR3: CATQWRYSGELFF

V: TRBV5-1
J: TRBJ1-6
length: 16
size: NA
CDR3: CASSLLSLDRSTPLHF

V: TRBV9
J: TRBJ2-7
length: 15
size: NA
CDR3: CASSVKRDFGVEQYF

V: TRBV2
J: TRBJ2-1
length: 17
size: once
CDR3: CASRPHSGTSRYNEQFF

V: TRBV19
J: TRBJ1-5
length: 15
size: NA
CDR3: CASTEYRYSNQPQHF

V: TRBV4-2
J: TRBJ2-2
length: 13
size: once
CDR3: CASSQVDTGELFF

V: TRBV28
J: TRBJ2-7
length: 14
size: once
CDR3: CASTSRQGVYEQYF

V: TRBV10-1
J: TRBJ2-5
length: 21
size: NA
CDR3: CASSGTGLAGVEGGLQETQYF

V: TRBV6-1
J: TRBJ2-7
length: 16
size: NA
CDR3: CASSEPHEGWGYEQYF

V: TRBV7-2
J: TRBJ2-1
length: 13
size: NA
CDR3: CATGQGPYNEQFF

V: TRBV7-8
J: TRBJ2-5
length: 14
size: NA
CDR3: CASHSRLGGETQYF

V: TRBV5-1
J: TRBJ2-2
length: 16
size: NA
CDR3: CASSLYGTSGSRELFF

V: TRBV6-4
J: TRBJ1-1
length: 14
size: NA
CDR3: CASSDNTMNTEAFF

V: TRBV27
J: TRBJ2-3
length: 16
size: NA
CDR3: CASLKTPGSGFDTQYF

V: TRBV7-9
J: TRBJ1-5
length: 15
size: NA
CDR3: CASSLVVVGGQPQHF

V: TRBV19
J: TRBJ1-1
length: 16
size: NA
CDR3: CASSPPPRTGNTEAFF

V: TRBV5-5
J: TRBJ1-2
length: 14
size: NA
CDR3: CASSRAGDLYGYTF

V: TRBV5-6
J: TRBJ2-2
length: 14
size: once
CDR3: CASSLGQGTGELFF

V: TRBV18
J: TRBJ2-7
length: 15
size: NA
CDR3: CASSPPAGGPYEQYF